This T cell receptor (beta chain) was sequenced in a study of cytomegalovirus exposure and HLA in healthy donors. The PCR had 60 Vbeta and 13 Jbeta primers. The data were produced by immunoSEQ multiplex PCR, yet TCRdb's version contains in-frame clones alone and is incomplete. The sample has about 220,000 clones, about four fifths seen once. This clone showed up just once. The CDR3 sequence is 12 residues long. Between the trimmed V and J ends, which lost 5 bases and 5 bases, there was a span of 9 bases. Germline V CDR1 and CDR2: LNHDA, SQIVND (reference sequence). This clonotype originated in a man between 35 and 55 years old in good health and CMV-seropositive. The rearrangement uses TRBV19 and TRBJ1-1, with D unresolved. Sequenced: PBMCs. The CDR3 coding sequence is TGTGCCAGTAGTGTCTCGAGGACTGAAGCTTTCTTT. This translates into CASSVSRTEAFF.